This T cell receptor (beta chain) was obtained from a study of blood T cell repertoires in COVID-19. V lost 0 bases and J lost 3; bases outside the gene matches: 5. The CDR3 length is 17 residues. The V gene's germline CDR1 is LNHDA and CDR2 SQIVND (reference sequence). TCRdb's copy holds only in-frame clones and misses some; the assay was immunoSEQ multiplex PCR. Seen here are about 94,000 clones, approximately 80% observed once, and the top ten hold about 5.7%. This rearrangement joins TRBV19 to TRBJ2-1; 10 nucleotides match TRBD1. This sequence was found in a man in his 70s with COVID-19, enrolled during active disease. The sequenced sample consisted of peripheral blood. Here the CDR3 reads CASSIDIRTGGYNEQFF. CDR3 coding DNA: TGTGCCAGTAGTATAGATATTAGGACAGGGGGCTACAATGAGCAGTTCTTC.